This TCR beta chain was identified during a study of T cell changes during pregnancy in multiple sclerosis. Germline V gene sequence: CDR1 MDHEN, CDR2 SYDVKM. The CDR3 contains 14 residues. The V and J ends lost 3 bases and 2 bases respectively, with 9 bases between them. TCRdb keeps only in-frame clones here, not all; method: immunoSEQ multiplex PCR. Of some 47,000 clones listed, around nine tenths are singletons. The sequence was obtained from a female donor with multiple sclerosis, enrolled in a pregnancy study. J is TRBJ2-3 and V is TRBV28; perhaps TRBD2 as D (7 bases). Source: peripheral blood, taken in the first trimester of pregnancy. CDR3: CASSLGGHTDTQYF. The CDR3 coding sequence is TGTGCCAGCAGTTTGGGGGGGCACACAGATACGCAGTATTTT.